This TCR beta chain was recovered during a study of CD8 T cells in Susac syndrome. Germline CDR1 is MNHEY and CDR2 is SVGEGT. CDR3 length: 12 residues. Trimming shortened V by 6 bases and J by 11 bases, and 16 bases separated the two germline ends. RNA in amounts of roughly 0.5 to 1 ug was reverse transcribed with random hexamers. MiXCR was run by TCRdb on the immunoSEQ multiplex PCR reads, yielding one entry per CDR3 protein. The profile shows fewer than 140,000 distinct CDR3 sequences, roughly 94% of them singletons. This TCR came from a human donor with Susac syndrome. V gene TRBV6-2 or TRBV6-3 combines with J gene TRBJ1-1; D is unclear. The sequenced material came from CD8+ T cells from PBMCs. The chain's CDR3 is CASSYPQWSAFF. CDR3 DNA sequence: TGTGCCAGCAGCTATCCACAGTGGTCGGCTTTCTTT.